This TCR beta chain was found in a study of shared T cell receptors in the human thymus. Germline CDR1 reads MGHRA; CDR2 reads YSYEKL. V was cut by 1 base and J by 5 bases, with 15 bases left in between. This CDR3 has 15 amino acids. The data were produced by immunoSEQ multiplex PCR, yet TCRdb's version contains in-frame clones alone and is incomplete. The table includes about 660,000 clones, roughly 90% detected once. These same records also appear under a second study, on human thymus T cells.

Material for sequencing was thymocytes. V gene TRBV4-1 combines with J gene TRBJ2-7; the D gene is possibly TRBD1 (6 bases). The receptor's source is a boy in the first two years of life with a congenital heart defect. In DNA form, the CDR3 reads TGCGCCAGCAGCCAAGGGAGCCGAACAGGGAACGAGCAGTACTTC. It yields the protein CASSQGSRTGNEQYF.